These 25 T cell receptor beta chains were sequenced from one sample in a study of T cell clonotyping in hematopoietic cell transplantation. The time point: recipient sample about 28 days before transplant, after cytoreduction. Produced via immunoSEQ multiplex PCR; TCRdb's table is partial and in-frame only. The repertoire holds tens of thousands of clones, with over 85% as singletons. The sample consisted of peripheral blood mononuclear cells, taken before stem cell transplant. These receptors came from a man aged 40-49 years with chronic myeloid leukemia. Some clones in this sample may be carry-over from other donors' samples.

This clone was counted once. The chain has TRBV4-1 and TRBJ2-5; 8 nucleotides match TRBD1. V dropped 0 bases and J dropped 5; count of bases not matched to a gene: 8. The CDR3 is 16 amino acids. Per germline, CDR1 MGHRA and CDR2 YSYEKL. DNA of the CDR3: TGCGCCAGCAGCCAAGATGGGGCAGGGGGCACGGAGACCCAGTACTTC. The encoded protein is CASSQDGAGGTETQYF.

DNA of the CDR3: TGTGCCAGCATCTTGAACACTGAAGCTTTCTTT. Encoded protein: CASILNTEAFF. V and J are TRBV6-6 and TRBJ1-1; D is undetermined. This CDR3 region has 11 residues. Trimming took 7 bases from V and 0 from J, leaving 3 bases between them. Germline CDR1 is MNHNY and CDR2 is SVGAGI (reference sequence).

This chain links TRBV7-3 with TRBJ2-3, with D unclear. Trimming took off 5 bases at V and 0 bases at J, with 6 bases between the two ends. CDR1 and CDR2 (germline): SGHTA, FQGTGA. The length of the CDR3 is 13 residues. The CDR3: CASSALSTDTQYF. CDR3 nucleotide sequence: TGTGCCAGCAGCGCACTAAGCACAGATACGCAGTATTTT. Supplemented by reference TRBV7-3 and TRBJ2-3, the full variable domain reads GAGVSQTPSNKVTEKGKYVELRCDPISGHTALYWYRQSLGQGPEFLIYFQGTGAADDSGLPNDRFFAVRPEGSVSTLKIQRTERGDSAVYLCASSALSTDTQYFGPGTRLTVL.

This chain links TRBV6-5 with TRBJ2-5; weak D call: TRBD1 (6 bases). CDR1 is MNHEY and CDR2 is SVGAGI in the germline V gene. The CDR3 is made up of 13 amino acids. Trimming removed 4 bases from V and 5 bases from J, with 11 bases in between. CDR3 DNA sequence: TGTGCCAGCAGTTCCCAGGGGCGGGAGACCCAGTACTTC. Translated, it gives CASSSQGRETQYF.

The rearrangement uses TRBV10-3 and TRBJ2-1, with 11 bases that match TRBD2. Germline CDR1 and CDR2: ENHRY and SYGVKD. The CDR3 length is 15 residues. The J segment lost 8 bases and the V segment lost 6 bases, leaving 9 bases of the junction unmatched. In DNA form, the CDR3 reads TGTGCCATCAGGGGTCTAGCGGGGGGAGATGATGAGCAGTTCTTC. The encoded protein is CAIRGLAGGDDEQFF.

This chain uses TRBV19 with TRBJ1-1; TRBD1 agrees at 8 bases. The CDR3 length is 13 residues. Germline-derived CDR1 and CDR2 are LNHDA and SQIVND (reference sequence). The trim removed 8 bases at V and 0 bases at J, leaving 2 bases unmatched. The CDR3 sequence is CASQGAVNTEAFF. CDR3 nucleotides: TGTGCCAGTCAGGGGGCGGTGAACACTGAAGCTTTCTTT.

This chain connects TRBV7-9 to TRBJ1-4, with TRBD1 matching 10 bases. The J segment lost 8 bases and the V segment lost 6 bases, leaving 9 bases of the junction unmatched. The CDR3 is made up of 15 amino acids. Looked up from germline, CDR1 is SEHNR and CDR2 is FQNEAQ (reference sequence). CDR3 nucleotides: TGTGCCAGCAGATTTACCGGGACAGGGGACGAAAAACTGTTTTTT. Translated: CASRFTGTGDEKLFF.

This clone was detected once. The rearrangement uses TRBV6-5 and TRBJ1-3; D remains ambiguous. Germline CDR1 is MNHEY and CDR2 is SVGAGI. The CDR3 loop spans 14 amino acids. V was trimmed by 5 bases and J by 4 bases, leaving 12 bases between them. The CDR3 DNA reads TGTGCCAGCAGTAGGGTTCCGGAGGGAAACACCATATATTTT. This encodes CASSRVPEGNTIYF.

This clone showed up just once. The J gene is TRBJ2-1, the V gene TRBV30; 13 bases match TRBD2. The CDR3 spans 17 residues. Germline CDR1 reads GTSNPN; CDR2 reads SVGIG (reference sequence). V trimming: 3 bases; J trimming: 0 bases; junction bases outside the gene matches: 5. This chain's CDR3 is CAWRGLAGLSSYNEQFF. DNA for the CDR3: TGTGCCTGGAGGGGACTAGCGGGGCTTTCCTCCTACAATGAGCAGTTCTTC.

The V gene is TRBV6-1, the J gene TRBJ1-3; a weak D match, TRBD1 (6 bases). V gave up 3 bases and J gave up 10 bases, with 16 bases separating them. This CDR3 is 14 amino acids long. Germline V gene sequence: CDR1 MNHNS, CDR2 SASEGT. CDR3 coding DNA: TGTGCCAGCAGTGAGGGGGGGCGCTCCCTTACCATATATTTT. This gives the protein CASSEGGRSLTIYF.

The chain joins TRBV27 to TRBJ1-2; no clear D. V gave up 4 bases and J gave up 0 bases, with 6 bases separating them. The germline gives CDR1 MNHEY, CDR2 SMNVEV (reference sequence). The CDR3 contains 13 residues. In DNA, the CDR3 is TGTGCCAGCAGTTCTCTGGCTAACTATGGCTACACCTTC. It codes for CASSSLANYGYTF.

The chain couples TRBV2 to TRBJ2-5, with 12 bases aligning to TRBD2. The germline V gene encodes CDR1 SNHLY and CDR2 FYNNEI. The CDR3 has 15 amino acids. J lost 4 bases, V lost 6 bases, and 6 bases had no gene match. The CDR3 sequence is CASSRLAGDGETQYF. The CDR3 DNA sequence: TGTGCCAGCAGCAGACTAGCGGGGGATGGAGAGACCCAGTACTTC.

The chain links TRBV19 to TRBJ2-6, with D hard to call. This CDR3 has 17 residues. V gave up 5 bases and J gave up 0 bases, with 14 bases separating them. Looked up from germline, CDR1 is LNHDA and CDR2 is SQIVND (reference sequence). The CDR3 region has the DNA TGTGCCAGTAGTTTCCCCCGCCAGATCTCTGGGGCCAACGTCCTGACTTTC. Its translation is CASSFPRQISGANVLTF.

V and J are TRBV28 and TRBJ1-5; 7 bases match TRBD1. Trimming took 4 bases from V and 5 from J; bases not matched to a gene: 5. From germline, CDR1 is MDHEN and CDR2 SYDVKM. The CDR3 runs 14 residues. This CDR3 is CASSSTGRDQPQHF. The CDR3 coding sequence is TGTGCCAGCAGTTCGACAGGGAGGGATCAGCCCCAGCATTTT.

The chain combines TRBV28 with TRBJ1-1, with unresolved D. This CDR3 is built from 15 residues. The V end was cut by 5 bases, the J end by 5 bases, with 18 bases between. The germline V gene encodes CDR1 MDHEN and CDR2 SYDVKM. The CDR3 loop is CASSPLLGIVTEAFF. In nucleotides, the CDR3 is TGTGCCAGCAGTCCCTTGCTGGGGATTGTTACTGAAGCTTTCTTT.

V gene TRBV5-1 combines with J gene TRBJ2-5, with D unclear. Germline lookup yields CDR1 SGHRS and CDR2 YFSETQ. The V end lost 2 bases, the J end lost 5 bases, and 7 bases lay between the germline ends. The CDR3 covers 12 residues. The CDR3 loop is CASSFSRETQYF. The CDR3 bases are TGCGCCAGCAGCTTTTCCCGGGAGACCCAGTACTTC. The full variable domain, in which reference TRBV5-1 and TRBJ2-5 provide the parts outside the CDR3, is KAGVTQTPRYLIKTRGQQVTLSCSPISGHRSVSWYQQTPGQGLQFLFEYFSETQRNKGNFPGRFSGRQFSNSRSEMNVSTLELGDSALYLCASSFSRETQYFGPGTRLLVL.

The J gene is TRBJ2-1, the V gene TRBV28; TRBD1 aligns across 7 bases. V shed 4 bases and J 6 bases; nucleotides not matched to a gene: 12. The CDR3 runs to 16 residues. Germline CDR1 reads MDHEN; CDR2 reads SYDVKM. For the CDR3, the DNA is TGTGCCAGCAGTTCCCACAGGGGAAGGGCGATCAATGAGCAGTTCTTC. Residues: CASSSHRGRAINEQFF.

V and J are TRBV2 and TRBJ1-4, with TRBD1 as a possible D gene (5 bases). CDR1 and CDR2 (germline): SNHLY, FYNNEI. V dropped 6 bases and J dropped 5 bases, with 13 bases sitting between them. This CDR3 contains 14 residues. CDR3 DNA: TGTGCCAGCAGCCCCCAGTGGACAAATGAAAAACTGTTTTTT. This gives the protein CASSPQWTNEKLFF. The whole variable domain, remainder taken from reference TRBV2 and TRBJ1-4, is EPEVTQTPSHQVTQMGQEVILRCVPISNHLYFYWYRQILGQKVEFLVSFYNNEISEKSEIFDDQFSVERPDGSNFTLKIRSTKLEDSAMYFCASSPQWTNEKLFFGSGTQLSVL.

The chain has TRBV11-3 and TRBJ1-1; D is uncertain. The V gene's germline CDR1 is SGHNT and CDR2 YENEEA. V was cut by 0 bases and J by 3 bases, with 11 bases left in between. The CDR3 has 15 residues. CDR3 sequence: CASSLDDQVDTEAFF. In DNA form, the CDR3 reads TGTGCCAGCAGCTTAGACGACCAGGTGGACACTGAAGCTTTCTTT. The full variable domain, with the rest looked up from reference TRBV11-3 and TRBJ1-1, is EAGVVQSPRYKIIEKKQPVAFWCNPISGHNTLYWYLQNLGQGPELLIRYENEEAVDDSQLPKDRFSAERLKGVDSTLKIQPAELGDSAVYLCASSLDDQVDTEAFFGQGTRLTVV.

The rearrangement links TRBV19 to TRBJ1-1; D unclear. Germline CDR1 LNHDA, CDR2 SQIVND (reference sequence). V lost 3 bases and J lost 4, with 6 bases in between. The CDR3 runs 12 residues. The CDR3 DNA follows: TGTGCCAGTAGTATGGGTATCACTGAAGCTTTCTTT. Translation gives CASSMGITEAFF. Full variable domain (rest looked up from reference TRBV19 and TRBJ1-1): DGGITQSPKYLFRKEGQNVTLSCEQNLNHDAMYWYRQDPGQGLRLIYYSQIVNDFQKGDIAEGYSVSREKKESFPLTVTSAQKNPTAFYLCASSMGITEAFFGQGTRLTVV.

Notes on this clone: An end of the junction differs from the germline gene, which may be a read error. The genes are TRBV7-7 and TRBJ1-1; D unresolved. This CDR3 comprises 13 residues. Germline V gene data show CDR1 as SSHAT and CDR2 as FNYEAQ (reference sequence). CDR3 DNA sequence: TGTGCTAGCAGCTCCGGAAGGAACACTGAAGCTTTCTTT. Protein sequence: CASSSGRNTEAFF.

The chain has TRBV7-2 and TRBJ1-6; D perhaps matches TRBD1 (6 bases). Deletions cut 1 base from V and 9 bases from J, with 19 bases between. The CDR3 covers 17 residues. The germline V gene has CDR1 SGHTA and CDR2 FQGNSA. DNA of the CDR3: TGTGCCAGCAGCTTAGGGGGGATGGGGGCAGATGTTTCACCCCTCCACTTT. It translates to CASSLGGMGADVSPLHF. Combining the CDR3 with reference TRBV7-2 and TRBJ1-6 gives the whole variable domain GAGVSQSPSNKVTEKGKDVELRCDPISGHTALYWYRQSLGQGLEFLIYFQGNSAPDKSGLPSDRFSAERTGGSVSTLTIQRTQQEDSAVYLCASSLGGMGADVSPLHFGNGTRLTVT.

The V and J genes are TRBV5-4 and TRBJ1-6; the match to TRBD1 covers 7 bases. J lost 8 bases, V lost 3 bases, and 8 bases had no gene match. Germline CDR1 SGHNT, CDR2 YYREEE (reference sequence). This CDR3 is built from 15 residues. The CDR3 DNA reads as TGTGCCAGCAGCTCCCCCAGGGGGTCGGATTCACCCCTCCACTTT. It specifies CASSSPRGSDSPLHF. The variable domain in full, with the rest retrieved from reference TRBV5-4 and TRBJ1-6, is ETGVTQSPTHLIKTRGQQVTLRCSSQSGHNTVSWYQQALGQGPQFIFQYYREEENGRGNFPPRFSGLQFPNYSSELNVNALELDDSALYLCASSSPRGSDSPLHFGNGTRLTVT.

As DNA, the CDR3 is TGCAGCGTTGAAGGGTTAGGGGCAGCTGCTAACTATGGCTACACCTTC. Its translation: CSVEGLGAAANYGYTF. The V and J genes are TRBV29-1 and TRBJ1-2; the D gene is possibly TRBD1 (5 bases). With 1 base removed from V and 0 bases from J, the gap between germline ends came to 15 bases. Per germline, CDR1 SQVTM and CDR2 ANQGSEA. The CDR3 is made up of 16 amino acids.

Concerning this clone itself: At one end the junction does not follow the germline gene, possibly because of a read error. This rearrangement joins TRBV7-8 to TRBJ2-7; 7 bases align to TRBD1. The CDR3 contains 13 residues. Germline values: CDR1 SGHVS, CDR2 FQNEAQ. CDR3: CASSHREQGISLF. Written as DNA, the CDR3 is TGTGCCAGCAGCCACCGGGAACAGGGGATTTCTCTCTTC.